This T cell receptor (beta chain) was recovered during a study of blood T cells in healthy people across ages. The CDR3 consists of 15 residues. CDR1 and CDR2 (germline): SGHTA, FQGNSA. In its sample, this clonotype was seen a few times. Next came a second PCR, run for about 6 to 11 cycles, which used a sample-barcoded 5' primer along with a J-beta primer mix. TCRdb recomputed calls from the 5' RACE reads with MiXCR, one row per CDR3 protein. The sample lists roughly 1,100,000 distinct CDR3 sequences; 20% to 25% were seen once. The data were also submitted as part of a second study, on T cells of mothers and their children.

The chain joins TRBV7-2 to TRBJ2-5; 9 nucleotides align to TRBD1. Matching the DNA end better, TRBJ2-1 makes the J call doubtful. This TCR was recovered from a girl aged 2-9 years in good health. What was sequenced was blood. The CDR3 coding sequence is TGTGCCAGCAGCTTTCTAGGGACAGGGAAAAATGAGCAGTTCTTC. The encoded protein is CASSFLGTGKNEQFF.